This T cell receptor beta chain stems from a study of blood T cell repertoires in COVID-19. Study summary: Researchers got acute and convalescent COVID-19 samples from the United States, Italy and Spain. Sources were T cells, B-cell-depleted T cells, or PBMCs; the material itself was cDNA or gDNA.

Germline values: CDR1 GTSNPN, CDR2 SVGIG (reference sequence). CDR3 length equals 15 residues. Trimming removed 2 bases from V and 1 base from J, with 14 bases in between. Seattle's enrolled individuals joined amid active infection and were then monitored longitudinally. Original processing notes: Scientists estimated how many nucleated cells there were by amplifying reference gene primers. Clones were sequenced by immunoSEQ multiplex PCR, and TCRdb holds only the in-frame ones, with some missing. V, J and clone size are taken as reported in that table, and D and trimming were inferred from the DNA itself. The table includes roughly 320,000 clones, under 90% detected once.

The sample consisted of peripheral blood. The V gene is TRBV30, the J gene TRBJ1-2; tentative D call: TRBD1 (6 bases). The sequence came from a woman between 25 and 40 years old with COVID-19, enrolled during active disease. CDR3 in amino acids: CAWSYWSGVNYGYTF. The CDR3, as DNA: TGTGCCTGGAGTTATTGGTCAGGGGTTAACTATGGCTACACCTTC.